This T cell receptor beta chain was captured by sequencing in a study of cytomegalovirus exposure and HLA in healthy donors. Germline V gives CDR1 MNHEY, CDR2 SVGAGI. V lost 2 bases to trimming and J lost 8 bases; unmatched junction nucleotides: 9. The CDR3 contains 16 residues. This clone was observed a few times. PCR was performed using 60 Vbeta and 13 Jbeta primers. Produced via immunoSEQ multiplex PCR; TCRdb's table is partial and in-frame only. Of 100,000 to 150,000 clones detected, around 80% appear once; the ten largest clones hold approximately 13%. This clonotype was sampled from a woman aged 60 to 75 in good health and CMV-seropositive. V and J are TRBV6-5 and TRBJ2-2; the match to TRBD1 covers 9 bases. The sample was PBMCs. The CDR3 sequence is CASSYGVQGAGGELFF. Written as DNA, the CDR3 is TGTGCCAGCAGTTACGGTGTACAGGGGGCTGGTGGGGAGCTGTTTTTT.